The present T cell receptor beta chain was sequenced within a study of blood T cell repertoires in COVID-19. For the study at large: Acute-phase and convalescent COVID-19 samples originated in the United States, Italy and Spain.

Here immunoSEQ multiplex PCR was the method, and the copy in TCRdb shows in-frame clones only, minus some. Found here are 200,000 to 300,000 clones, about 88% of them singletons; the top ten hold roughly 5%. V was shortened by 2 bases and J by 6 bases, with 17 bases between the two germline ends. Germline CDR1 GTSNPN, CDR2 SVGIG (reference sequence). The CDR3 is 15 amino acids. The sequenced sample was peripheral blood. This clonotype was sampled from a woman aged 55-70 years with COVID-19, enrolled during active disease. The chain employs TRBV30 and TRBJ1-5; tentatively, D is TRBD1 (5 bases). The CDR3, as DNA: TGTGCCTGGAGTACCCAGGGCGGTATGGGTCAGCCCCAGCATTTT. Encoded protein: CAWSTQGGMGQPQHF.